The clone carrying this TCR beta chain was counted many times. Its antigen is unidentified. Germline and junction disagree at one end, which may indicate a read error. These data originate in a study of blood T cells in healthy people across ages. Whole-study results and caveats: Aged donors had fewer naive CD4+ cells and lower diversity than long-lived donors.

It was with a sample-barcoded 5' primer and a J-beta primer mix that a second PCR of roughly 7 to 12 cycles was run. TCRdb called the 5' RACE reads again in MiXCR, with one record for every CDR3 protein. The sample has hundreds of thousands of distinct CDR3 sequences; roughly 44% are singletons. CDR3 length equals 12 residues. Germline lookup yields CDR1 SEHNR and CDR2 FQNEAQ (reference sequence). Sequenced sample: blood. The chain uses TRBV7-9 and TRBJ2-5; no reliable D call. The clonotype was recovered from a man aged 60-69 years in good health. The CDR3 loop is CASSLERETQYF. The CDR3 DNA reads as TGTGCCAGCAGTTTAGAGAGGGAGACCCAGTACTTC.